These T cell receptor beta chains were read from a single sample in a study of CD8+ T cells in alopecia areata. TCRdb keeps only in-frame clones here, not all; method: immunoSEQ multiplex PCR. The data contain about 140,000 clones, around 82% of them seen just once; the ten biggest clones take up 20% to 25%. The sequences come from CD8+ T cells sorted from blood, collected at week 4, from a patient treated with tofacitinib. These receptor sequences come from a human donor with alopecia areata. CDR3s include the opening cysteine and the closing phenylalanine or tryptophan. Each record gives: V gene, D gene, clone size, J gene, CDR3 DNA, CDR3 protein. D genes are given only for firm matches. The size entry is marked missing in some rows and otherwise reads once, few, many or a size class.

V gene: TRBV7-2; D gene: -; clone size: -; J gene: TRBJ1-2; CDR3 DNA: TGTGCCAGCAGCCCCCCAACGACGTATTATGGCTACACCTTC; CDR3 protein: CASSPPTTYYGYTF
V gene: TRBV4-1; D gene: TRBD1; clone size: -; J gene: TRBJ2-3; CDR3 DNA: TGCGCCAGCAGCCAAGTACAGACAGGGACCGTCACAGATACGCAGTATTTT; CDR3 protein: CASSQVQTGTVTDTQYF
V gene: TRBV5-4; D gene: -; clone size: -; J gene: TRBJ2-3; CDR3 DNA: TGTGCCACCTTGCCCTTCGCAGAAGGGTCCGATACGCAGTATTTT; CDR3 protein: CATLPFAEGSDTQYF
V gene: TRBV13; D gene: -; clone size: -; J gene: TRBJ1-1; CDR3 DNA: TGTGCCAGCAGCTTAAAATTCCGTGGAGCTTTCTTT; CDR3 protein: CASSLKFRGAFF
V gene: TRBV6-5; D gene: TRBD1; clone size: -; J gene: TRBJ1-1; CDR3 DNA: TGTGCCAGCAGTTACTCACAGGGGTCCCACACTGAAGCTTTCTTT; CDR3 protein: CASSYSQGSHTEAFF
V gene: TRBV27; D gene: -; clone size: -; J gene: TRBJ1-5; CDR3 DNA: TGTGCCAGCAGTCCGACAGGTAATAGCAATCGGCCCCAGCATTTT; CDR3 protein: CASSPTGNSNRPQHF
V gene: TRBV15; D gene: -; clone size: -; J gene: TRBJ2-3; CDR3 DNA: TGTGCCACCAGCAGACGCGTGCGGGGCGACACAGATACGCAGTATTTT; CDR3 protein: CATSRRVRGDTDTQYF
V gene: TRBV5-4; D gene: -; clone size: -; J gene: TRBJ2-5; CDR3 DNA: TGCGCCAGCAGCCTAACCCGGACTCTTCAAGAGACCCAGTACTTC; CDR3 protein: CASSLTRTLQETQYF
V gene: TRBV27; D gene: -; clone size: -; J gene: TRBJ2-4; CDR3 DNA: TGTGCCAGCAGTCCCGCGGCCAAAAACATTCAGTACTTC; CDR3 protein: CASSPAAKNIQYF
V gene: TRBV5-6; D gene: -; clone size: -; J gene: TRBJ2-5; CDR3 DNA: TGTGCCAGCAGCTTGGTTGCGGGACTCCCTTGGGAGACCCAGTACTTC; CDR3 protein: CASSLVAGLPWETQYF
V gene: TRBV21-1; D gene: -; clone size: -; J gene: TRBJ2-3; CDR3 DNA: TGTGCCAGCAGCTTTCGACTGAGGAGCGGGGATCCAGATACGCAGTATTTT; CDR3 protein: CASSFRLRSGDPDTQYF
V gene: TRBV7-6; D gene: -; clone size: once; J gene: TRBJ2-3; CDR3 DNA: TGTGCCAGCAGCTTAGGGCCGGGTGCGGATACGCAGTATTTT; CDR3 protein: CASSLGPGADTQYF
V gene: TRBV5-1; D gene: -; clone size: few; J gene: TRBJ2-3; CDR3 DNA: TGCGCCAGCAGCTTGTTGGTCAGCACAGATACGCAGTATTTT; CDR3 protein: CASSLLVSTDTQYF
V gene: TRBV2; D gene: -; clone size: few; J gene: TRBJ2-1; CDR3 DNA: TGTGCCAGCAGTAATCCCCGAAGCGGGCCGGGTGGCAATGAGCAGTTCTTC; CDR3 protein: CASSNPRSGPGGNEQFF
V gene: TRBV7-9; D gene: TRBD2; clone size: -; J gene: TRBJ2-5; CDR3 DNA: TGTGCCAGCAGCTTCCCGACTAGCGGGATGGAGACCCAGTACTTC; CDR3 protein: CASSFPTSGMETQYF
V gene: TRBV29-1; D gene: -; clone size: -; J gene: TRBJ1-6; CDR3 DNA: TGCAGCGTCAGACAGTCACGCGATTCACCCCTCCACTTT; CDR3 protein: CSVRQSRDSPLHF
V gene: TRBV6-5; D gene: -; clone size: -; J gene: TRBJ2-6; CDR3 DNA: TGTGCCAGCAGTCCCCGGTGGGGGGCCAACGTCCTGACTTTC; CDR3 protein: CASSPRWGANVLTF
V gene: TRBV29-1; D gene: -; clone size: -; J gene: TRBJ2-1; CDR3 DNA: TGCAGCGTTGAAGATCTAGGACACGGTGACCGAAATGAGCAGTTCTTC; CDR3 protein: CSVEDLGHGDRNEQFF
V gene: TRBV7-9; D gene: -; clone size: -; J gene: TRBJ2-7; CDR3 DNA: TGTGCCAGCAGCTTAGGCCAGCCCGAGCAGTACTTC; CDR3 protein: CASSLGQPEQYF
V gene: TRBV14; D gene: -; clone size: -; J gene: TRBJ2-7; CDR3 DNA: TGTGCCAGCAGCCAAGGACTAAGTCCCTACGAGCAGTACTTC; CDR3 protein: CASSQGLSPYEQYF
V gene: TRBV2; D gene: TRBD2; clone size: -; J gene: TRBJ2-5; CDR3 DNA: TGTGCCAGCAGTGCCCTAGCGGACAACCAAGAGACCCAGTACTTC; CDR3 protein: CASSALADNQETQYF
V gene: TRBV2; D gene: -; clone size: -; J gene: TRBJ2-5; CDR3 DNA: TGTGCCAGCAGTGATGGGGACCTGCAAGAGACCCAGTACTTC; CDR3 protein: CASSDGDLQETQYF
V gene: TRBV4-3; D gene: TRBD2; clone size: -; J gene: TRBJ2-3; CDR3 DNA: TGCGCCAGCAGCCACCCACTAGCGGGGGGGCCGGATACGCAGTATTTT; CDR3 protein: CASSHPLAGGPDTQYF
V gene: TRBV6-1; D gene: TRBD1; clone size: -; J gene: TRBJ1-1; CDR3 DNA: TGTGCCAGCGCCCGGACAGGGTATACTGAAGCTTTCTTT; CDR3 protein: CASARTGYTEAFF
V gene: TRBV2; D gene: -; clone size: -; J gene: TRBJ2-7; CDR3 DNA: TGTGCCAGCAGTGAGTCTCATTCTTCCTACGAGCAGTACTTC; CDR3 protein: CASSESHSSYEQYF
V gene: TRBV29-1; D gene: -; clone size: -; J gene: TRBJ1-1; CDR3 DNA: TGCAGCGGGTGGGACACTGAAGCTTTCTTT; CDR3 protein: CSGWDTEAFF
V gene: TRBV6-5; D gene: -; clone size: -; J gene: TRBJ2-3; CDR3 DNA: TGTGCCAGCAGACCAACTAGTACGGATACGCAGTATTTT; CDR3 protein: CASRPTSTDTQYF
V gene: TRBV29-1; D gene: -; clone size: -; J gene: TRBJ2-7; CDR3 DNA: TGCAGCGTCCTCACAGGGAGTGTATACGAGCAGTACTTC; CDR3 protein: CSVLTGSVYEQYF
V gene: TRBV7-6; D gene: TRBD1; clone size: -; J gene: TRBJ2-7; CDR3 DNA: TGTGCCAGCAGCCAGGTTGGGGACAGTTACGAGCAGTACTTC; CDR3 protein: CASSQVGDSYEQYF
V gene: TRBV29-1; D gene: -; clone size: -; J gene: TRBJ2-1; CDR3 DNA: TGCAGCGTTGTTACGCCCTACAATGAGCAGTTCTTC; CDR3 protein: CSVVTPYNEQFF
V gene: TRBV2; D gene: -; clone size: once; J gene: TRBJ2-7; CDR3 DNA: TGTGCCAACGCACATCCAGACTCCTACGAGCAGTACTTC; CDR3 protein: CANAHPDSYEQYF
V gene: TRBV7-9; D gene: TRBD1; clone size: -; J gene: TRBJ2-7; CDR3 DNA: TGTGCCAGCAGCTTAGATACGACAGGGTGGGAGCAGTACTTC; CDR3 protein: CASSLDTTGWEQYF
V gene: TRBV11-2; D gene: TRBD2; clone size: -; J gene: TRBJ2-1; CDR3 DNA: TGTGCCAGCAGCCCAGTCGGCCTAGCGGGGGGCTCGGGGGAGCAGTTCTTC; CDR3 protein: CASSPVGLAGGSGEQFF
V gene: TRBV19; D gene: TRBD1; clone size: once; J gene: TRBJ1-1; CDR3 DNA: TGTGCCAGTAGTAGTGGGACAGGGGCTGAAGCTTTCTTT; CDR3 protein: CASSSGTGAEAFF
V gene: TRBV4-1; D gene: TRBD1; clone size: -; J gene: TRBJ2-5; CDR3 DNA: TGCGCCAGCAGCCAAGCGGGCAGGGGGTACCAAGAGACCCAGTACTTC; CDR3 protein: CASSQAGRGYQETQYF
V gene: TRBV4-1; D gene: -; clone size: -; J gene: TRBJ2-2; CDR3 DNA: TGCGCCAGCAGCCAACGGACCGGGGAGCTGTTTTTT; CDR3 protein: CASSQRTGELFF
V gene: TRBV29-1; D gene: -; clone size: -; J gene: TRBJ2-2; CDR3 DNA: TGCAGCGTTCGAGATGGGAACACCGGGGAGCTGTTTTTT; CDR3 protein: CSVRDGNTGELFF
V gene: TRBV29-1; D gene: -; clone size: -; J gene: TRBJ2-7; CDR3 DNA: TGCAGCGTTGAGTGGCATGGGACCTACGAGCAGTACTTC; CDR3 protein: CSVEWHGTYEQYF
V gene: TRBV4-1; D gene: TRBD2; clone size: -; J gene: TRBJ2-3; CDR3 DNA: TGCGCCTCAGCGGGGGGGATCACAGATACGCAGTATTTT; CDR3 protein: CASAGGITDTQYF
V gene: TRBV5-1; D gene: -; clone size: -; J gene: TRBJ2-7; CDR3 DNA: TGCGCCAGCAGCTTGGGGGCAGAGAGTTACGAGCAGTACTTC; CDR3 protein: CASSLGAESYEQYF
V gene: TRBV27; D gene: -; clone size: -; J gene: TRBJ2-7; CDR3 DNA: TGTGCCAGCAGTCCACAGGGATACGAGCAGTACTTC; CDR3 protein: CASSPQGYEQYF
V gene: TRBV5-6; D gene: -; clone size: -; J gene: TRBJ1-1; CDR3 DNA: TGTGCCAGCAGCTTAACGGGGAACACTGAAGCTTTCTTT; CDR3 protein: CASSLTGNTEAFF
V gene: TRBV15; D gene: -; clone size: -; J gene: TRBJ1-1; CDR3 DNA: TGTGCCACCAGCAGTACAGGGACATCGGACACTGAAGCTTTCTTT; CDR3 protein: CATSSTGTSDTEAFF
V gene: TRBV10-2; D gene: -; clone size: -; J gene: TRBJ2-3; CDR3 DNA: TGCGCCAGCTCCATGGGGGTCCTCTCAGATACGCAGTATTTT; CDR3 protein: CASSMGVLSDTQYF
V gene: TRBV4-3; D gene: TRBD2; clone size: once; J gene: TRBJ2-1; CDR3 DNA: TGCGCCAGCAGCCTTCGACTAGCGGGGGTTTTGGGCTACAATGAGCAGTTCTTC; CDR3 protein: CASSLRLAGVLGYNEQFF
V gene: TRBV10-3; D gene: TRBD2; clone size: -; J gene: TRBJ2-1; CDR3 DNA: TGTGCCATCAGTGGGAGCGGGGGGGCACATGAGCAGTTCTTC; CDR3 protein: CAISGSGGAHEQFF
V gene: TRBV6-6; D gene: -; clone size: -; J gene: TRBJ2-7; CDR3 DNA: TGTGCCAGCAGCCCTCTCCTCTACGAGCAGTACTTC; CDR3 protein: CASSPLLYEQYF
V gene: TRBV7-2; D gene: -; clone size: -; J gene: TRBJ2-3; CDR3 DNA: TGTGCCAGCAGCTTAGTCGGCCAGCGCACAGATACGCAGTATTTT; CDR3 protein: CASSLVGQRTDTQYF
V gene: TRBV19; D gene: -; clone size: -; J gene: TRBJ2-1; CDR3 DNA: TGTGCCAGTAGACCGAGTCATTCCGGGACAACCCAGTTCTTC; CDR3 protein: CASRPSHSGTTQFF
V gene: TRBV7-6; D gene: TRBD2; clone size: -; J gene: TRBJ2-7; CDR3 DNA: TGTGCCAGCAGCTCCGGCCATACTAGCGGGGGGGCTTCCTACGAGCAGTACTTC; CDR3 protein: CASSSGHTSGGASYEQYF
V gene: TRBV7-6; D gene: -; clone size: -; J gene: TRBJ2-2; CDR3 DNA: TGTGCCAGCAGTCTACAGAGGACCGGGGAGCTGTTTTTT; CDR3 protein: CASSLQRTGELFF
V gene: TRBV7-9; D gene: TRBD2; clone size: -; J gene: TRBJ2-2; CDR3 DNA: TGTGCCAGCAGCTTACCTTTTTCCCCCAGCGGGGGGACCGGGGAGCTGTTTTTT; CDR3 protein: CASSLPFSPSGGTGELFF
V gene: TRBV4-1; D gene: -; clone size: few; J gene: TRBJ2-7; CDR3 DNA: TGCGCCAGCAGCCCGGGCGGCTACGAGCAGTACTTC; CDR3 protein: CASSPGGYEQYF